The clone carrying this T cell receptor (beta chain) has just a few counts. Its antigen is undetermined. V lost 2 bases and J lost 7, with 6 bases in between. Germline CDR1 reads LNHDA; CDR2 reads SQIVND (reference sequence). This CDR3 is 12 amino acids long. TCRdb reprocessed the RT-PCR reads with MiXCR, giving one entry per CDR3 protein. This repertoire shows fewer than 250,000 distinct CDR3 sequences, approximately 15% found once; its top ten account for 20% to 30%. This sample stems from a study of response to subunit inactivated influenza vaccine. Study-wide points: The study's authors posited that every seasonal influenza vaccination enlists few new T cells.

The TCR was taken from a man aged 45-65 years who received an inactivated influenza vaccine. The sample was CD8+ T cells sorted from PBMCs, taken approximately 5 days after vaccination. The V gene is TRBV19, the J gene TRBJ2-1; possible D gene TRBD2, 5 bases. The CDR3 region is CASSIRGNEQFF. In DNA, the CDR3 is TGTGCCAGTAGTATAAGAGGGAATGAGCAGTTCTTC.